This TCR beta chain was sequenced during a study of blood T cells in healthy people across ages. Broader study findings: Nothing was known about donor CMV status, and this possibly confounded expanded clonotype changes.

As to this clonotype: Antigen specificity is unknown.

The germline V and J ends were trimmed by 1 base and 7 bases, with 20 bases remaining between them. The CDR3 has 16 amino acids. The V gene's germline CDR1 is SGHVS and CDR2 FQNEAQ. Together with a sample-barcoded 5' primer, a J-beta primer mix was included in a second PCR lasting about 6 to 11 cycles. TCRdb processed the 5' RACE reads anew with MiXCR; each CDR3 protein has one entry. The sample carries roughly 1,800,000 distinct CDR3 sequences, around 48% recorded once. Every donor provided ten milliliters of peripheral blood. At least 7 million PBMCs were isolated per sample. Each sample yielded at least 5 micrograms of PBMC total RNA.

Sequenced: blood. This receptor was identified in a woman in her forties in good health. The V call is TRBV7-8, the J call TRBJ2-7; D unresolved. CDR3 sequence (DNA): TGTGCCAGCAGCTTAGTTTTCGCCCTCCCGATTCGGGAGCAGTACTTC. Translation gives CASSLVFALPIREQYF.